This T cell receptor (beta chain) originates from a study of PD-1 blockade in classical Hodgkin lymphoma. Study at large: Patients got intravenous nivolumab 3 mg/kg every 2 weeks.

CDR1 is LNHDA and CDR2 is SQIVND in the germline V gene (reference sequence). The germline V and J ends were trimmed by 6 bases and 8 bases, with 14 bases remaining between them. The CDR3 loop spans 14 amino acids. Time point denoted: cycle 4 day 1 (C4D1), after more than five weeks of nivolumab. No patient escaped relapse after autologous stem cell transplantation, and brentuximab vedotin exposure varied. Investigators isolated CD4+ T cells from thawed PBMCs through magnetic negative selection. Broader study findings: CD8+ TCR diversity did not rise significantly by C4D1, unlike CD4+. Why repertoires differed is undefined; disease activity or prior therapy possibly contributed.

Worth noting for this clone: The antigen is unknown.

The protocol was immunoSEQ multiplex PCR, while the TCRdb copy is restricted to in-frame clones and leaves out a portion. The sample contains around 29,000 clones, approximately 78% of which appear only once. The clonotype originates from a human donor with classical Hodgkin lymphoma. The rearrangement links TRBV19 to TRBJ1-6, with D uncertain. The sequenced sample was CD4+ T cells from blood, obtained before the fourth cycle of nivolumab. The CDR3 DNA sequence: TGTGCCAGTAGGCTCTCGTTAAGAGATTCACCCCTCCACTTT. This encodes CASRLSLRDSPLHF.